Listed below are T cell receptor beta chains from one sample, sequenced in a study of blood T cells in healthy people across ages. TCRdb analysed the 5' RACE reads with MiXCR anew, one entry per CDR3 protein. The sample has 1,300,000 or so distinct CDR3 sequences, roughly 59% seen once. The sample taken for sequencing was blood. Receptors originate from a man between 18 and 29 years old in good health. Each CDR3 is given with its conserved first and last residue. The D gene is left open where the match is weak. Some rows mark clone size as missing; the rest say once, few, many or name a class of expanded clone.

D: TRBD2; V: TRBV4-1; length: 15; size: -; J: TRBJ2-1; DNA: TGCGCCAGCAGCCTCGGACTAGCGGGATCCTATGAGCAGTTCTTC; CDR3: CASSLGLAGSYEQFF
D: -; V: TRBV7-9; length: 12; size: few; J: TRBJ2-1; DNA: TGTGCCAGCAGCTTAAGTTCGGATGAGCAGTTCTTC; CDR3: CASSLSSDEQFF
D: -; V: TRBV25-1; length: 14; size: -; J: TRBJ2-7; DNA: TGTGCCAGCAGTGGGACAGCGGCGGGCTACGAGCAGTACTTC; CDR3: CASSGTAAGYEQYF
D: -; V: TRBV27; length: 12; size: -; J: TRBJ2-3; DNA: TGTGCCACCTTGTCTCGAACAGATACGCAGTATTTT; CDR3: CATLSRTDTQYF
D: TRBD2; V: TRBV6-6; length: 15; size: -; J: TRBJ2-3; DNA: TGTGCCAGCAGTTACTCGAGACCGGGAGGGGATACGCAGTATTTT; CDR3: CASSYSRPGGDTQYF
D: TRBD2; V: TRBV5-1; length: 17; size: -; J: TRBJ2-1; DNA: TGCGCCAGCAGCTTGGGACTAGCGGGGGGACTTATGAATGAGCAGTTCTTC; CDR3: CASSLGLAGGLMNEQFF
D: TRBD2; V: TRBV12-3/TRBV12-4; length: 15; size: -; J: TRBJ2-3; DNA: TGTGCCAGCAGCATCATCCGGGACTACACAGACACGCAGTATTTT; CDR3: CASSIIRDYTDTQYF
D: -; V: TRBV20-1; length: 11; size: -; J: TRBJ2-7; DNA: TGCAGTGCTAGTACTGGTGGGGAGCAGTACTTC; CDR3: CSASTGGEQYF
D: -; V: TRBV5-6; length: 16; size: few; J: TRBJ1-4; DNA: TGTGCCAGCACCCTAATCCAGGGAGGATCACTTGAAAAACTGTTTTTT; CDR3: CASTLIQGGSLEKLFF
D: -; V: TRBV30; length: 13; size: -; J: TRBJ2-5; DNA: TGTGCCTGGAGTGGACCGAACCAAGAGACCCAGTACTTC; CDR3: CAWSGPNQETQYF
D: TRBD2; V: TRBV7-9; length: 16; size: -; J: TRBJ2-7; DNA: TGTGCCAGCAGCTCCGCTGGGACTAGCGGGGAGTACGAGCAGTACTTC; CDR3: CASSSAGTSGEYEQYF
D: -; V: TRBV14; length: 15; size: -; J: TRBJ2-7; DNA: TGTGCCAGCAGCCACGCTCAGGGGGGATCCTACGAGCAGTACTTC; CDR3: CASSHAQGGSYEQYF
D: TRBD2; V: TRBV3-1; length: 18; size: -; J: TRBJ2-7; DNA: TGTGCCAGCAGCCCAACCTATCCCGGGACTAGCGGTGGGAATGAGCAGTACTTC; CDR3: CASSPTYPGTSGGNEQYF
D: -; V: TRBV28; length: 15; size: -; J: TRBJ2-6; DNA: TGTGCGTCAGACGACGGGGGCCGTGGGGCCAACGTCCTGACTTTC; CDR3: CASDDGGRGANVLTF
D: -; V: TRBV5-1; length: 12; size: -; J: TRBJ1-2; DNA: TGCGCCAGCACCGACAGAGTCTATGGCTACACCTTC; CDR3: CASTDRVYGYTF
D: TRBD2; V: TRBV4-1; length: 15; size: few; J: TRBJ2-4; DNA: TGCGCCAGCAGCCAACAAGCGGGAGGGAGAAACATTCAGTACTTC; CDR3: CASSQQAGGRNIQYF
D: TRBD2; V: TRBV4-1; length: 12; size: once; J: TRBJ2-1; DNA: TGCGCCAGCGGGACTAGCGTCGATGAGCAGTTCTTC; CDR3: CASGTSVDEQFF
D: TRBD1; V: TRBV9; length: 16; size: -; J: TRBJ2-1; DNA: TGTGCCAGCAGCGCTGGGACAGGAGTAAGTTACAATGAGCAGTTCTTC; CDR3: CASSAGTGVSYNEQFF
D: TRBD2; V: TRBV5-1; length: 18; size: -; J: TRBJ2-1; DNA: TGCGCCAGCAGCCCCTTAGGGACTAGCGGGAGTGGCTACAATGAGCAGTTCTTC; CDR3: CASSPLGTSGSGYNEQFF
D: -; V: TRBV29-1; length: 13; size: -; J: TRBJ2-6; DNA: TGCAGCGTCCCCTTGGCTGGGGCCAACGTCCTGACTTTC; CDR3: CSVPLAGANVLTF
D: -; V: TRBV4-1; length: 14; size: many; J: TRBJ2-1; DNA: TGCGCCAGCAGCCAAGGGGGCTCCTACAATGAGCAGTTCTTC; CDR3: CASSQGGSYNEQFF
D: -; V: TRBV4-3; length: 15; size: many; J: TRBJ2-5; DNA: TGCGCCAGCAGCCCTCCTACAGGGGAGGAAGAGACCCAGTACTTC; CDR3: CASSPPTGEEETQYF
D: -; V: TRBV9; length: 15; size: once; J: TRBJ2-7; DNA: TGTGCCAGCAGCCCGCCGACAGGAACGGATTACGAGCAGTACTTC; CDR3: CASSPPTGTDYEQYF
D: -; V: TRBV15; length: 14; size: few; J: TRBJ2-3; DNA: TGTGCCACCAGCAGAGACAGCAGCACAGATACGCAGTATTTT; CDR3: CATSRDSSTDTQYF
D: -; V: TRBV12-3/TRBV12-4; length: 15; size: -; J: TRBJ2-3; DNA: TGTGCCAGCAGCCTAGGCAGGTGGAGCACAGATACGCAGTATTTT; CDR3: CASSLGRWSTDTQYF
D: -; V: TRBV29-1; length: 13; size: -; J: TRBJ2-1; DNA: TGCAGCGTTCTGGTGACGTCTAGCAATGGGCAGTTCTTC; CDR3: CSVLVTSSNGQFF
D: TRBD1; V: TRBV5-5; length: 14; size: few; J: TRBJ2-7; DNA: TGTGCCAGCAGCCAAGGACAGGGACTCCACGAGCAGTACTTC; CDR3: CASSQGQGLHEQYF
D: TRBD1; V: TRBV2; length: 16; size: -; J: TRBJ1-6; DNA: TGTGCCAGCACCAGTGGAACAGGGGATTGGAATTCACCCCTCCACTTT; CDR3: CASTSGTGDWNSPLHF
D: -; V: TRBV14; length: 16; size: -; J: TRBJ2-7; DNA: TGTGCCAGCAGCCAAAGGCACACCCGTGACACCTACGAGCAGTACTTC; CDR3: CASSQRHTRDTYEQYF
D: TRBD2; V: TRBV12-3/TRBV12-4; length: 14; size: -; J: TRBJ2-1; DNA: TGTGCCAGCAGTTTAGTAGCGGGGGGCTATGAGCAGTTCTTC; CDR3: CASSLVAGGYEQFF
D: -; V: TRBV5-1; length: 15; size: few; J: TRBJ2-7; DNA: TGCGCCAGCAGCTTGGTCGGGGGACGGGACTACGAGCAGTACTTC; CDR3: CASSLVGGRDYEQYF
D: -; V: TRBV6-5; length: 15; size: once; J: TRBJ1-6; DNA: TGTGCCAGCAGCCAACTCCGGGACCTTAATTCACCCCTCCACTTT; CDR3: CASSQLRDLNSPLHF
D: TRBD1; V: TRBV10-3; length: 14; size: -; J: TRBJ2-7; DNA: TGTGCCATCAGTATAAGGGACAGGGAGGACGAGCAGTACTTC; CDR3: CAISIRDREDEQYF
D: -; V: TRBV7-2; length: 11; size: few; J: TRBJ2-7; DNA: TGTGCCAGCAGCCACCGGTTCGAGCAGTACTTC; CDR3: CASSHRFEQYF
D: -; V: TRBV5-1; length: 13; size: -; J: TRBJ2-5; DNA: TGCGCCAGCAGCGTGTGGCCTGGAGAGACCCAGTACTTC; CDR3: CASSVWPGETQYF
D: -; V: TRBV4-1; length: 16; size: -; J: TRBJ2-3; DNA: TGCGCCAGCAGCCAAGAGGTAATGCCTAGCACAGATACGCAGTATTTT; CDR3: CASSQEVMPSTDTQYF
D: -; V: TRBV4-3; length: 16; size: -; J: TRBJ2-7; DNA: TGCGCCAGCAGCCAGGGGGACCATAACTCCTACAATGAGCAGTACTTC; CDR3: CASSQGDHNSYNEQYF
D: -; V: TRBV20-1; length: 15; size: -; J: TRBJ2-7; DNA: TGCAGTGCTAGAGTCTGGCGGGTGAGCTCCTACGAGCAGTACTTC; CDR3: CSARVWRVSSYEQYF
D: -; V: TRBV2; length: 17; size: -; J: TRBJ2-2; DNA: TGTGCCAGCAGTGTCCCTGGACAGAAGGCTGACACCGGGGAGCTGTTTTTT; CDR3: CASSVPGQKADTGELFF
D: -; V: TRBV6-5; length: 13; size: few; J: TRBJ1-2; DNA: TGTGCCAGCACCCAGACAGCCAACTATGGCTACACCTTC; CDR3: CASTQTANYGYTF
D: -; V: TRBV2; length: 16; size: -; J: TRBJ2-7; DNA: TGTGCCAGCAGTGATCCGGGCGGCAACACCTTCTACGAGCAGTACTTC; CDR3: CASSDPGGNTFYEQYF
D: -; V: TRBV20-1; length: 10; size: -; J: TRBJ2-7; DNA: TGCAGTGCTAGCGGAACCGAGCAGTACTTC; CDR3: CSASGTEQYF
D: TRBD2; V: TRBV6-5; length: 16; size: -; J: TRBJ2-7; DNA: TGTGCCAGCAGTTATAGCGCCACCGGACTAGAAGGCGAGCAGTACTTC; CDR3: CASSYSATGLEGEQYF
D: -; V: TRBV3-1; length: 14; size: few; J: TRBJ2-7; DNA: TGTGCCAGCAGCCCCCCGGGTAATCCCTACGAGCAGTACTTC; CDR3: CASSPPGNPYEQYF
D: -; V: TRBV29-1; length: 12; size: few; J: TRBJ1-1; DNA: TGCAGCGTGGTGGACCCAACCACTGAAGCTTTCTTT; CDR3: CSVVDPTTEAFF
D: TRBD2; V: TRBV29-1; length: 16; size: -; J: TRBJ2-1; DNA: TGCAGCGTTGAAGATCCCGGGACTAGCGCCTACAATGAGCAGTTCTTC; CDR3: CSVEDPGTSAYNEQFF
D: -; V: TRBV20-1; length: 13; size: -; J: TRBJ2-3; DNA: TGCAGTGCTAGAGAGGCGGGCACAGATACGCAGTATTTT; CDR3: CSAREAGTDTQYF
D: -; V: TRBV5-1; length: 14; size: -; J: TRBJ1-1; DNA: TGCGCCAGCAGCTTGGACGTGGCCGCCCCTGAAGCTTTCTTT; CDR3: CASSLDVAAPEAFF
D: -; V: TRBV7-9; length: 14; size: -; J: TRBJ2-7; DNA: TGTGCCAGCAGCTTATCGGGAGCAAGAAGTGAGCAGTACTTC; CDR3: CASSLSGARSEQYF
D: -; V: TRBV15; length: 14; size: -; J: TRBJ1-5; DNA: TGTGCCACCAGCCGAGGGCAGGGCTATCAGCCCCAGCATTTT; CDR3: CATSRGQGYQPQHF
D: -; V: TRBV7-9; length: 14; size: -; J: TRBJ2-1; DNA: TGTGCCAGCAGCCCGAGTACGTCTTGGAATGAGCAGTTCTTC; CDR3: CASSPSTSWNEQFF